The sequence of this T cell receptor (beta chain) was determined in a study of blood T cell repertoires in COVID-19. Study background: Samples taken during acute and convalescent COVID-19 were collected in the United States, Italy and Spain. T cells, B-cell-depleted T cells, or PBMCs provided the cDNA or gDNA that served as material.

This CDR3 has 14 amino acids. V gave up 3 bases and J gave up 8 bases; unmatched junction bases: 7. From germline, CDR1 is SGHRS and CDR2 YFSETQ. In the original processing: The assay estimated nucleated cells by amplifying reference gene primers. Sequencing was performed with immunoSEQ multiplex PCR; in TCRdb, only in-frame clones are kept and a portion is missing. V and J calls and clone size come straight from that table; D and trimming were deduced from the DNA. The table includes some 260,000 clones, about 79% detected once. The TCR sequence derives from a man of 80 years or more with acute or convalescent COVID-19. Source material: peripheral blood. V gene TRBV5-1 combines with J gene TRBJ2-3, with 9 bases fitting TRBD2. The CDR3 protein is CASSWASGEITQYF. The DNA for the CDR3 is TGCGCCAGCAGCTGGGCTAGCGGGGAAATTACGCAGTATTTT.